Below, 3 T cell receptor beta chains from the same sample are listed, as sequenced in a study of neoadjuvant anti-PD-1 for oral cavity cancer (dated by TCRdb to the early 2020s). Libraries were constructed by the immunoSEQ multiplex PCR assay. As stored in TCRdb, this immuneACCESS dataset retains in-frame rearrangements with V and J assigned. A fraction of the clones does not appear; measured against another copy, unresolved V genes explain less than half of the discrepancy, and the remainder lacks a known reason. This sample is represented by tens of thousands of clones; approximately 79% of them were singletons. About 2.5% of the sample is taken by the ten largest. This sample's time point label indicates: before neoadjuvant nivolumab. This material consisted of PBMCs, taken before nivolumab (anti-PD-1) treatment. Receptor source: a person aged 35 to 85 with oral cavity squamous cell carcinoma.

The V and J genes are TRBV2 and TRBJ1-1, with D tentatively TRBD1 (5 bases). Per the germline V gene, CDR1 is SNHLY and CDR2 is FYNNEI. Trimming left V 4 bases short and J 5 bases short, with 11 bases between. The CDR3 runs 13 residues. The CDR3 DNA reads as TGTGCCAGCAGTGCCCAGGGAGGGACTGAAGCTTTCTTT. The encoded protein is CASSAQGGTEAFF.

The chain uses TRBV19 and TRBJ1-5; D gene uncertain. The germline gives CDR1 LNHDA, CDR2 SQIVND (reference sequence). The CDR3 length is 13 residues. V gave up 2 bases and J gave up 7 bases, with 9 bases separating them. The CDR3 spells CASSIPSDQPQHF. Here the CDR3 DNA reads TGTGCCAGTAGTATACCATCGGACCAGCCCCAGCATTTT.

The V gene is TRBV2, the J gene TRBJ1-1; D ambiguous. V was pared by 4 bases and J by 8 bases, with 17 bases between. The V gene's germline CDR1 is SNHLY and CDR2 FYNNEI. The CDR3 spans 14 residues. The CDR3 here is CASSARSRRLEAFF. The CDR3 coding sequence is TGTGCCAGCAGTGCACGGAGTCGGAGACTAGAAGCTTTCTTT.